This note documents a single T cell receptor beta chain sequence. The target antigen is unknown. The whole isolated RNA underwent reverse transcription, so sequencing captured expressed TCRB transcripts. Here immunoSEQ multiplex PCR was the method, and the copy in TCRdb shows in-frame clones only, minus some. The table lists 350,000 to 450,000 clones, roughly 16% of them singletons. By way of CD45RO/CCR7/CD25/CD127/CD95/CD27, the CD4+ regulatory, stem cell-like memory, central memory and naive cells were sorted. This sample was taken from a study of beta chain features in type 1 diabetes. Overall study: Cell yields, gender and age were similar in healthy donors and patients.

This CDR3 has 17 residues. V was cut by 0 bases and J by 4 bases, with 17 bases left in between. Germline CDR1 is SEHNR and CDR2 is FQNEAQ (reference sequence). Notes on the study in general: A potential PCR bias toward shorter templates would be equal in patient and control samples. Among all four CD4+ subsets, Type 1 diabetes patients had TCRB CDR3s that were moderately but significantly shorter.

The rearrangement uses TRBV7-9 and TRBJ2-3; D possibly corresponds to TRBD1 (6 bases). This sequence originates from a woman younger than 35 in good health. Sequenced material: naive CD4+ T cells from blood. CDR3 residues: CASSLAPGAIRSDTQYF. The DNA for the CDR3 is TGTGCCAGCAGCTTAGCCCCAGGGGCTATTCGATCAGATACGCAGTATTTT.